These 2 T cell receptor beta chains were sequenced from one sample in a study of beta chain features in type 1 diabetes. The investigators reverse transcribed all of the isolated RNA, so they sequenced expressed TCRB transcripts. Libraries were prepared by immunoSEQ multiplex PCR; TCRdb keeps only in-frame clonotypes and omits some of them. This table has under 250,000 clones, 25% to 35% appearing once. Sequenced: central memory CD4+ T cells from blood. Receptor source: a man aged 30 to 39 in good health.

This chain links TRBV7-2 with TRBJ2-1, with a tentative D call TRBD2 (6 bases). The CDR3 has 16 residues. Per germline, CDR1 SGHTA and CDR2 FQGNSA. Trimming pared 4 bases from V and 0 bases from J, leaving 13 bases between. CDR3: CASSSIRGSSYNEQFF. DNA of the CDR3: TGTGCCAGCAGCTCCATTCGGGGGAGCTCCTACAATGAGCAGTTCTTC.

The sample holds a few counts of this clone. The chain employs TRBV29-1 and TRBJ2-7; 10 bases agree with TRBD1. The J call may be in error: the DNA end matches TRBJ2-1 better. Germline loops: CDR1 SQVTM, CDR2 ANQGSEA. The CDR3 is 14 residues long. The CDR3 nucleotides read TGCAGCGTTGATGAGGGACAGGGGTCCGTTGAGCAGTTCTTC. This sequence encodes CSVDEGQGSVEQFF.